This TCR beta chain originates from a study of control samples from healthy donors and cancer patients. Trimming shortened V by 2 bases and J by 0 bases, and 7 bases separated the two germline ends. CDR3 length equals 14 residues. Germline V lookup: CDR1 MDHEN, CDR2 SYDVKM. Data came from immunoSEQ multiplex PCR; TCRdb stores just in-frame clones and leaves some out. The data hold 95,000 to 150,000 clones, with roughly 90% observed a single time. This sequence was found in a man aged 45-65 years in good health. The rearrangement joins TRBV28 to TRBJ1-1, with D possibly matching TRBD1 (5 bases). The source material was blood. The CDR3 DNA sequence: TGTGCCAGCAGTTTAGGGACGGTGAACACTGAAGCTTTCTTT. Translating it yields CASSLGTVNTEAFF. Full variable domain (outside the CDR3, taken from reference TRBV28 and TRBJ1-1): DVKVTQSSRYLVKRTGEKVFLECVQDMDHENMFWYRQDPGLGLRLIYFSYDVKMKEKGDIPEGYSVSREKKERFSLILESASTNQTSMYLCASSLGTVNTEAFFGQGTRLTVV.